The next 6 T cell receptor beta chains were all read from a single sample in a study of cytotoxic CD8 clonotypes in ibrutinib-treated CLL. Repertoires were generated with immunoSEQ multiplex PCR, while TCRdb's copy carries only in-frame clones and drops some. The table has 35,000 to 40,000 clones, 71% seen once; the top ten hold 16%. The source material was PBMCs, sampled at disease progression, from a patient treated with ibrutinib. The source is a human donor with chronic lymphocytic leukemia.

The genes are TRBV5-5 and TRBJ2-2, with 9 nucleotides matching TRBD2. This CDR3 region has 16 residues. The V segment lost 4 bases and the J segment 3 bases; nucleotides outside the gene matches: 7. The germline gives CDR1 SGHKS, CDR2 YYEKEE (reference sequence). DNA for the CDR3: TGTGCCAGCAGCCCTTTAGCGGGGGCCTACACCGGGGAGCTGTTTTTT. Translating it yields CASSPLAGAYTGELFF.

The J gene is TRBJ1-5, the V gene TRBV18, with a possible D match to TRBD1 (5 bases). CDR1 and CDR2 from the germline V gene are KGHSH and LQKENI. V was pared by 2 bases and J by 6 bases, with 11 bases between. The CDR3 is 14 residues long. The CDR3 DNA follows: TGTGCCAGCTCACCAGGGGGTGGGGGTCAGCCCCAGCATTTT. As protein: CASSPGGGGQPQHF. The full variable domain, in which reference TRBV18 and TRBJ1-5 provide the parts outside the CDR3, is NAGVMQNPRHLVRRRGQEARLRCSPMKGHSHVYWYRQLPEEGLKFMVYLQKENIIDESGMPKERFSAEFPKEGPSILRIQQVVRGDSAAYFCASSPGGGGQPQHFGDGTRLSIL.

CDR3 in amino acids: CASNRQLDTEAFF. The CDR3 region has the DNA TGTGCCAGTAACAGACAACTTGACACTGAAGCTTTCTTT. V and J are TRBV19 and TRBJ1-1; no reliable D call. Germline values: CDR1 LNHDA, CDR2 SQIVND (reference sequence). The germline V and J ends were trimmed by 7 bases and 3 bases, with 12 bases remaining between them. The CDR3 runs 13 residues.

This chain links TRBV5-1 with TRBJ1-3; no reliable D call. Trimming stripped 0 bases from V and 4 bases from J, with 8 bases between. CDR3 length: 14 residues. Looked up from germline, CDR1 is SGHRS and CDR2 is YFSETQ. The CDR3 region is CASSLVGIGNTIYF. For the CDR3, the DNA is TGCGCCAGCAGCTTGGTAGGGATAGGAAACACCATATATTTT.

This sequence joins TRBV2 and TRBJ1-5; TRBD1 is a possible D gene (5 bases). Between the trimmed V and J ends, which lost 2 bases and 4 bases, there was a span of 9 bases. Per germline, CDR1 SNHLY and CDR2 FYNNEI. The CDR3 extends over 14 amino acids. CDR3 DNA sequence: TGTGCCAGCAGTGAATACGGGGGTAATCAGCCCCAGCATTTT. It translates to CASSEYGGNQPQHF.

This clone turned up a few times. The J gene is TRBJ2-5, the V gene TRBV29-1; TRBD1 agrees at 8 bases. Germline trimming cut 6 bases from V and 5 bases from J; bases unmatched to any gene: 8. The germline V gene encodes CDR1 SQVTM and CDR2 ANQGSEA. The CDR3 has 13 amino acids. CDR3 bases: TGCAGCGTGGGGACAGGCCCCCAGGAGACCCAGTACTTC. Its translation is CSVGTGPQETQYF.